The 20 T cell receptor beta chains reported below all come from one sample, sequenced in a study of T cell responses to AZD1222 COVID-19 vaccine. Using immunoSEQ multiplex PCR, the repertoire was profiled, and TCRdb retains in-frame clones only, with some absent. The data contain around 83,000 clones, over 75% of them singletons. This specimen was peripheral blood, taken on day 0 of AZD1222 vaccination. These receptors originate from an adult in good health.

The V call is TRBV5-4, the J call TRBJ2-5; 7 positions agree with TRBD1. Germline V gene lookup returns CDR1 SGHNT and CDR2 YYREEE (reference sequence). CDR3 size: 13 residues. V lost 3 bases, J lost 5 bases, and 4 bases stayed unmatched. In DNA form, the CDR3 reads TGTGCCAGCAGCTCCGACAGGGCGGAGACCCAGTACTTC. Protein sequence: CASSSDRAETQYF.

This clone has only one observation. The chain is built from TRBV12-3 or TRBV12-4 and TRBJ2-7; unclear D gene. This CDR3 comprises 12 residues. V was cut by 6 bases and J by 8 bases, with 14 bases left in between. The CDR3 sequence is CASRAQDGKQYF. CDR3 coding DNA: TGTGCCAGCAGAGCCCAGGACGGTAAGCAGTACTTC.

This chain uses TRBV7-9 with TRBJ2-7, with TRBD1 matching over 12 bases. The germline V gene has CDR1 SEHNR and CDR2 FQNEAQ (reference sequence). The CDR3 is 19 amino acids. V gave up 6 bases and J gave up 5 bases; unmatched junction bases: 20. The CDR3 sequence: CASSSTLARWDRGRDEQYF. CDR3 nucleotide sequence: TGTGCCAGCAGTTCCACCCTCGCGCGTTGGGACAGGGGGCGAGACGAGCAGTACTTC.

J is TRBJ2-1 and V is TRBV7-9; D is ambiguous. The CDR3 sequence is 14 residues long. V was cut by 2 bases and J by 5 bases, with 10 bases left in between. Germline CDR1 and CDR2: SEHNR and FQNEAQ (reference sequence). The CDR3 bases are TGTGCCAGCAGCTTAAATCAAGTGAACAATGAGCAGTTCTTC. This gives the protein CASSLNQVNNEQFF.

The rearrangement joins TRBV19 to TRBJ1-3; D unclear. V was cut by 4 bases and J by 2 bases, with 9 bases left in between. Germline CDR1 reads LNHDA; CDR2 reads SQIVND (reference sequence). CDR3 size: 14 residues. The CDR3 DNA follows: TGTGCCAGTAGTAACTCCGGAGCTGGAAACACCATATATTTT. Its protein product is CASSNSGAGNTIYF.

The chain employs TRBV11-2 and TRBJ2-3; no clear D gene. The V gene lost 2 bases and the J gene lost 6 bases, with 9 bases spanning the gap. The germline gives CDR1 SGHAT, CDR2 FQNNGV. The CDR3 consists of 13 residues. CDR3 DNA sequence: TGTGCCAGCAGCTTAAGGTGGGCGGATACGCAGTATTTT. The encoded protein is CASSLRWADTQYF.

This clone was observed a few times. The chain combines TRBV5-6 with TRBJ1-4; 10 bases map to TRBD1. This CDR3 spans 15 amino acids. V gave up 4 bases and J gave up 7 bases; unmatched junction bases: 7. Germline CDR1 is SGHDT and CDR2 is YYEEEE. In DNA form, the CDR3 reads TGTGCCAGCAGCCGCCGACAGGGGGCACGTGAAAAACTGTTTTTT. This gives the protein CASSRRQGAREKLFF.

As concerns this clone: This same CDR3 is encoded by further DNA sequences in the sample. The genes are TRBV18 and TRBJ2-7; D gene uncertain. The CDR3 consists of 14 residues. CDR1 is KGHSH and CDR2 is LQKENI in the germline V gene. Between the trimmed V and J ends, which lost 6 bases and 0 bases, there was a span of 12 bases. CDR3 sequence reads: CASSSERSSYEQYF. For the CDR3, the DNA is TGTGCCAGCTCCTCAGAGAGGAGCTCCTACGAGCAGTACTTC.

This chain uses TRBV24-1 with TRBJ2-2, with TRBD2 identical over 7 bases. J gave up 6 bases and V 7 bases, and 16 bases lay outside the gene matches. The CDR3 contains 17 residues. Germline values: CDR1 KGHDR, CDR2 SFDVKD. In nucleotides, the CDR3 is TGTGCCACCAGCACTTTCGTGGCGGGAGCACACGCCGGGGAGCTGTTTTTT. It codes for CATSTFVAGAHAGELFF.

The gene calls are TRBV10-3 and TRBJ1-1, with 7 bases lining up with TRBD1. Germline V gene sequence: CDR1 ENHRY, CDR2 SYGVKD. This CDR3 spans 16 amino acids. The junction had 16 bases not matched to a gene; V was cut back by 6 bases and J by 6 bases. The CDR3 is CAIRQPTGQGSSEAFF. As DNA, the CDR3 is TGTGCCATCAGACAACCGACAGGGCAAGGGAGCTCTGAAGCTTTCTTT.

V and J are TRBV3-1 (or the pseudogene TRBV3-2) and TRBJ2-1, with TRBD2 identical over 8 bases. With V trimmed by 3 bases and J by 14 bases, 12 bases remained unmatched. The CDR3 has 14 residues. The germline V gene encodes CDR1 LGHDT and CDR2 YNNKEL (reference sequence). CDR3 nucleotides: TGTGCCAGCAGCCAGGCCGGGGGGGCCCCGGGGGAGTTCTTC. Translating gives CASSQAGGAPGEFF.

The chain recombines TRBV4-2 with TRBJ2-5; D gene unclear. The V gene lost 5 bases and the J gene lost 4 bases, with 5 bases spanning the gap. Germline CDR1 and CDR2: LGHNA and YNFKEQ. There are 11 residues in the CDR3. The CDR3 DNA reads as TGTGCCAGCAGCTCTCGAGAGACCCAGTACTTC. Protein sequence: CASSSRETQYF.

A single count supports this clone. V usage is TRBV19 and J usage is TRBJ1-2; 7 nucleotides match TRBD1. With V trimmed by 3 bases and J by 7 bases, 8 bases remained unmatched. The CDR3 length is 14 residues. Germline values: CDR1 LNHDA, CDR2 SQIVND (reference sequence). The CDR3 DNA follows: TGTGCCAGTAGTATTCCACAGGGGAATGGTGGCTACACCTTC. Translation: CASSIPQGNGGYTF.

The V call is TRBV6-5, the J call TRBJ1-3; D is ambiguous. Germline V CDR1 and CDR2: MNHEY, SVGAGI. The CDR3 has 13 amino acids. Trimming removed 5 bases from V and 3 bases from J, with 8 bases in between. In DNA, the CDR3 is TGTGCCAGCAGTCCCTCCAATGGAAACACCATATATTTT. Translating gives CASSPSNGNTIYF.

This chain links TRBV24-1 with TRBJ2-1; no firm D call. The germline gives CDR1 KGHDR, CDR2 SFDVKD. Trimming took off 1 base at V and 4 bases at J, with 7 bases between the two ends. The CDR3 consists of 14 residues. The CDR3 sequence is CATSDFSTYNEQFF. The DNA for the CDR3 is TGTGCCACCAGTGATTTCAGCACTTACAATGAGCAGTTCTTC.

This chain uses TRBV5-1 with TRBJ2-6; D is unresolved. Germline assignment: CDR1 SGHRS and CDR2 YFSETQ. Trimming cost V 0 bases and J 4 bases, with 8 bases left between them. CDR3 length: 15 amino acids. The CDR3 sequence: CASSLDLSGANVLTF. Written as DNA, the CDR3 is TGCGCCAGCAGCTTGGATTTATCCGGGGCCAACGTCCTGACTTTC.

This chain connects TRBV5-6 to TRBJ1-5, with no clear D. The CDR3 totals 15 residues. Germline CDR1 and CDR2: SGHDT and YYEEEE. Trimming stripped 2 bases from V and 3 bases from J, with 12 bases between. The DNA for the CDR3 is TGTGCCAGCAGCTTTCTGCGGGCACCCAATCAGCCCCAGCATTTT. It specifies CASSFLRAPNQPQHF.

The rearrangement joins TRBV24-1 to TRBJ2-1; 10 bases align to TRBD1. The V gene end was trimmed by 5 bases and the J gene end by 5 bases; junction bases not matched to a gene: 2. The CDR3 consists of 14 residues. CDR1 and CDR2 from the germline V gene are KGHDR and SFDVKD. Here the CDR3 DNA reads TGTGCCACCAGTGGACAGGGGGCGAACAATGAGCAGTTCTTC. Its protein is CATSGQGANNEQFF.

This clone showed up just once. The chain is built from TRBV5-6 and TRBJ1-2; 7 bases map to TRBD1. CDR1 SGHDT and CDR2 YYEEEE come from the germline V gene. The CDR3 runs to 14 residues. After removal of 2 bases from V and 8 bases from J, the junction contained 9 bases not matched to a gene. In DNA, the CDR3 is TGTGCCAGCAGCTTAAGGGGGCCCACGCCCGGCTACACCTTC. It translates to CASSLRGPTPGYTF.

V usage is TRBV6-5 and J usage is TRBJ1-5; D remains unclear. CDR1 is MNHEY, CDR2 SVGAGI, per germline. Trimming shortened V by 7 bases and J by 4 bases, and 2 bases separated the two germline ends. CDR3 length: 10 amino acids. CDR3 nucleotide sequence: TGTGCCAGCAATAATCAGCCCCAGCATTTT. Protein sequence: CASNNQPQHF.